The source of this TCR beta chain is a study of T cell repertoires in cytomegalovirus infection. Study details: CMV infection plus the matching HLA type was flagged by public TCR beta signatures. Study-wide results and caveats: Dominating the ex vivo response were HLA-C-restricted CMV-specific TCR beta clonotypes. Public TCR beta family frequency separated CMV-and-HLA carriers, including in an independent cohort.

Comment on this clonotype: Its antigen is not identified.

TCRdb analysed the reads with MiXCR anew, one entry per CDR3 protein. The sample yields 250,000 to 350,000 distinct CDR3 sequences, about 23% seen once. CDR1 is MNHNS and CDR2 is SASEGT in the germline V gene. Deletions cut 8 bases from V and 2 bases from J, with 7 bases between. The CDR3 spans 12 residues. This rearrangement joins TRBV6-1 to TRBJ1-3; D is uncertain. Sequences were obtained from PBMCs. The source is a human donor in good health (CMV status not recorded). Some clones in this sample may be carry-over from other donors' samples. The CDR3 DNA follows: TGTGCCAGCCAGTCGGCTGGAAACACCATATATTTT. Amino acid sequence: CASQSAGNTIYF.